These 22 T cell receptor beta chains were all obtained from the same sample, sequenced in a study of blood T cell repertoires in COVID-19. Sequencing was performed with immunoSEQ multiplex PCR; in TCRdb, only in-frame clones are kept and a portion is missing. In the table there are around 210,000 clones, approximately 88% of which are singletons. The sequencing sample was made of PBMCs or T cells enriched from blood (not recorded which). These receptors were taken from a woman aged 18-29 years who had recovered from COVID-19.

The rearrangement uses TRBV11-2 and TRBJ2-7; 9 positions match TRBD2. The V gene end was trimmed by 3 bases and the J gene end by 4 bases; junction bases not matched to a gene: 4. This CDR3 is 14 amino acids long. Germline lookup yields CDR1 SGHAT and CDR2 FQNNGV. The CDR3 DNA reads TGTGCCAGCAGCTTTAGCGGGGGCCAGTACGAGCAGTACTTC. Translating it yields CASSFSGGQYEQYF.

Only one count was recorded for this clone. This rearrangement joins TRBV3-1 (or the pseudogene TRBV3-2) to TRBJ2-2, with TRBD2 identical over 7 bases. The CDR3 is 14 residues long. Germline V gene sequence: CDR1 LGHDT, CDR2 YNNKEL (reference sequence). J was trimmed by 6 bases and V by 3 bases; bases with no gene match: 4. CDR3 in amino acids: CASSQSGRAGELFF. CDR3 nucleotide sequence: TGTGCCAGCAGCCAGTCAGGGAGGGCCGGGGAGCTGTTTTTT.

The chain links TRBV20-1 to TRBJ2-7, with 7 positions matching TRBD1. The CDR3 length is 11 residues. V dropped 3 bases and J dropped 5; count of bases not matched to a gene: 1. Germline CDR1 reads DFQATT; CDR2 reads SNEGSKA (reference sequence). CDR3 in DNA: TGCAGTGCTAGCGACAGGGACGAGCAGTACTTC. This sequence encodes CSASDRDEQYF.

V is TRBV6-5 and J is TRBJ2-5; 7 bases match TRBD1. The CDR3 is 14 residues long. CDR1 MNHEY and CDR2 SVGAGI come from the germline V gene. The trim removed 7 bases at V and 2 bases at J, leaving 7 bases unmatched. CDR3 sequence reads: CASTKPGQQETQYF. In DNA, the CDR3 is TGTGCCAGCACCAAACCGGGACAGCAAGAGACCCAGTACTTC.

This clone has more than one count but fewer than ten. The rearrangement joins TRBV9 to TRBJ2-4, with TRBD1 matching 11 bases. The CDR3 has 15 residues. Germline assignment: CDR1 SGDLS and CDR2 YYNGEE. V was clipped by 0 bases and J by 6 bases; unmatched bases: 2. The CDR3 nucleotides read TGTGCCAGCAGCGTAGAGGGACAGGGGGGAAACATTCAGTACTTC. It translates to CASSVEGQGGNIQYF.

V gene TRBV12-3 or TRBV12-4 combines with J gene TRBJ1-2; D is perhaps TRBD1 (6 bases). The V end lost 10 bases, the J end lost 6 bases, and 18 bases lay between the germline ends. The CDR3 consists of 13 residues. CDR3 sequence: CATHPGGLHGYTF. The CDR3 DNA reads TGTGCCACCCACCCCGGGGGGCTCCATGGCTACACCTTC.

The chain is built from TRBV13 and TRBJ1-3, with D uncertain. The CDR3 loop spans 15 amino acids. The germline gives CDR1 PRHDT, CDR2 FYEKMQ (reference sequence). Trimming stripped 0 bases from V and 1 base from J, with 7 bases between. Here the CDR3 DNA reads TGTGCCAGCAGCTTAGGCCGGTTGTCTGGAAACACCATATATTTT. Translated, it gives CASSLGRLSGNTIYF.

CDR3 in amino acids: CASSEFVGGSEAFF. For the CDR3, the DNA is TGTGCCAGCAGTGAATTTGTAGGGGGCTCTGAAGCTTTCTTT. The chain carries TRBV6-1 and TRBJ1-1, with 7 positions matching TRBD1. The CDR3 is 14 residues long. The V and J ends lost 2 bases and 6 bases, in that order; junction bases with no gene match: 6. Germline assignment: CDR1 MNHNS and CDR2 SASEGT.

As to this clone: The same CDR3 is also encoded by other DNA sequences in this sample. The gene calls are TRBV5-1 and TRBJ2-1; D gene ambiguous. The CDR3 runs 14 residues. Germline CDR1 reads SGHRS; CDR2 reads YFSETQ. V dropped 5 bases and J dropped 0 bases, with 9 bases sitting between them. The CDR3 coding sequence is TGCGCCAGCAGGCCCGGTAGCTCCTACAATGAGCAGTTCTTC. It yields the protein CASRPGSSYNEQFF.

This clone was picked up a small number of times. The CDR3 coding sequence is TGTGCCAGCAGCCCCCGGGGGACGGGGGGGCCAGGAGGTGAGCAGTTCTTC. This translates into CASSPRGTGGPGGEQFF. This rearrangement joins TRBV11-2 to TRBJ2-1; 8 nucleotides align to TRBD2. V shed 5 bases, J shed 9 bases, and the junction held 18 bases outside the gene matches. CDR1 SGHAT and CDR2 FQNNGV come from the germline V gene. The CDR3 has 17 amino acids.

This chain uses TRBV12-3 or TRBV12-4 with TRBJ1-5, with D uncertain. CDR3 size: 12 residues. The V and J ends lost 7 bases and 5 bases respectively, with 9 bases between them. Here the CDR3 DNA reads TGTGCCAGCACATTCGGTTATCAGCCCCAGCATTTT. Its translation is CASTFGYQPQHF.

This sequence joins TRBV11-3 and TRBJ1-5, with D possibly TRBD1 on 5 matching bases. The V end lost 5 bases, the J end lost 2 bases, and 16 bases lay between the germline ends. Germline V gene sequence: CDR1 SGHNT, CDR2 YENEEA. The CDR3 is 16 amino acids. The CDR3 coding sequence is TGTGCCAGCAGCCCCCGGTGCAGGGATGGCAATCAGCCCCAGCATTTT. This codes for CASSPRCRDGNQPQHF. The complete variable domain, with remaining parts taken from reference TRBV11-3 and TRBJ1-5, reads EAGVVQSPRYKIIEKKQPVAFWCNPISGHNTLYWYLQNLGQGPELLIRYENEEAVDDSQLPKDRFSAERLKGVDSTLKIQPAELGDSAVYLCASSPRCRDGNQPQHFGDGTRLSIL.

J is TRBJ2-1 and V is TRBV3-1 (or the pseudogene TRBV3-2), with TRBD2 matching over 13 bases. CDR3 length equals 18 residues. Germline V gene data show CDR1 as LGHDT and CDR2 as YNNKEL (reference sequence). After removal of 5 bases from V and 2 bases from J, the junction contained 9 bases not matched to a gene. DNA for the CDR3: TGTGCCAGCAGCGCCGGACTAGCGGGGGCGATTGCCTACAATGAGCAGTTCTTC. Protein product: CASSAGLAGAIAYNEQFF.

The chain has TRBV7-3 and TRBJ2-2; 7 positions agree with TRBD1. The trim removed 5 bases at V and 4 bases at J, leaving 7 bases unmatched. This CDR3 comprises 15 residues. Germline CDR1 and CDR2: SGHTA and FQGTGA. The CDR3 DNA reads as TGTGCCAGCAGCCTTGGACAGGCGCGCACCGGGGAGCTGTTTTTT. Translated, it gives CASSLGQARTGELFF.

The J gene is TRBJ2-1, the V gene TRBV19; the match to TRBD1 covers 7 bases. Germline CDR1 is LNHDA and CDR2 is SQIVND (reference sequence). J was trimmed by 3 bases and V by 6 bases; bases with no gene match: 8. The CDR3 extends over 15 amino acids. The CDR3 spells CASSQTGTFYNEQFF. CDR3 DNA: TGTGCCAGTAGCCAGACAGGGACCTTCTACAATGAGCAGTTCTTC.

Only a few counts were recorded for this clone. The J gene is TRBJ2-2, the V gene TRBV7-9; maybe TRBD1 (6 bases). The CDR3 totals 17 residues. From germline, CDR1 is SEHNR and CDR2 FQNEAQ (reference sequence). V was shortened by 4 bases and J by 4 bases, with 19 bases between the two germline ends. For the CDR3, the DNA is TGTGCCAGCAGCTCACCAACAGGGAAGACGGCCACCGGGGAGCTGTTTTTT. It codes for CASSSPTGKTATGELFF.

The V and J genes are TRBV30 and TRBJ2-7, with TRBD1 identical over 7 bases. The V gene's germline CDR1 is GTSNPN and CDR2 SVGIG (reference sequence). V was pared by 5 bases and J by 6 bases, with 7 bases of the junction left unmatched. CDR3 length: 12 residues. CDR3 residues: CAWGPTGREQYF. In DNA, the CDR3 is TGTGCCTGGGGCCCGACAGGGCGCGAGCAGTACTTC.

This rearrangement joins TRBV4-1 to TRBJ1-1; the match to TRBD1 covers 8 bases. Germline lookup yields CDR1 MGHRA and CDR2 YSYEKL. CDR3 size: 15 residues. V lost 3 bases and J lost 3; bases outside the gene matches: 6. In nucleotides, the CDR3 is TGCGCCAGCAGCCATCCCGGGACAGGCGACACTGAAGCTTTCTTT. Residues: CASSHPGTGDTEAFF.

The rearrangement uses TRBV4-1 and TRBJ1-1; TRBD1 aligns across 9 bases. The CDR3 is 16 residues long. V trimming: 2 bases; J trimming: 4 bases; junction bases outside the gene matches: 8. The germline gives CDR1 MGHRA, CDR2 YSYEKL. Here the CDR3 reads CASSQKEGTGPTEAFF. As DNA, the CDR3 is TGCGCCAGCAGCCAAAAGGAGGGGACAGGGCCCACTGAAGCTTTCTTT.

This clone was counted a single time. This chain links TRBV28 with TRBJ1-5; 7 bases line up with TRBD1. The CDR3 totals 16 residues. The germline gives CDR1 MDHEN, CDR2 SYDVKM. The J segment lost 6 bases and the V segment lost 5 bases, leaving 13 bases of the junction unmatched. As DNA, the CDR3 is TGTGCCAGCAGTACCATATTGGGACAGATTTTTCAGCCCCAGCATTTT. Its protein product is CASSTILGQIFQPQHF.

The chain is built from TRBV29-1 and TRBJ2-3; 8 positions agree with TRBD2. The germline V gene encodes CDR1 SQVTM and CDR2 ANQGSEA. The CDR3 length is 15 residues. J was trimmed by 1 base and V by 3 bases; bases with no gene match: 6. CDR3 coding DNA: TGCAGCGTTGACGAGAGCGGGGGAGGCACAGATACGCAGTATTTT. It yields the protein CSVDESGGGTDTQYF.

The chain links TRBV10-1 to TRBJ2-7, with 10 positions matching TRBD1. This CDR3 comprises 13 residues. The J segment lost 7 bases and the V segment lost 4 bases, leaving 4 bases of the junction unmatched. Germline V gene data show CDR1 as WNHNN and CDR2 as SYGVQD (reference sequence). The CDR3 sequence is CASSGQGAGEQYF. The CDR3 nucleotides are TGCGCCAGCAGTGGACAGGGGGCTGGTGAGCAGTACTTC.